This T cell receptor (beta chain) stems from a study of blood T cell repertoires in COVID-19. All enrollees were about 18 to 100 years old and from approximately 25 US areas. Original handling: It was from reference gene primer amplification that nucleated cell counts were estimated. Sequencing was performed with immunoSEQ multiplex PCR; in TCRdb, only in-frame clones are kept and a portion is missing. Clonal size and the V and J genes are those of that table, whereas D and trimming came from the DNA. The table shows around 110,000 clones, with 84% occurring only once. The CDR3 loop spans 16 amino acids. Unmatched junction bases numbered 8, after V lost 1 base and J lost 6 bases. Per germline, CDR1 KGHSH and CDR2 LQKENI.

This chain links TRBV18 with TRBJ2-4; 8 nucleotides line up with TRBD1. This TCR derives from a woman aged 25 to 39 who had recovered from COVID-19. The specimen was PBMCs or T cells enriched from blood (not recorded which). CDR3 residues: CASSPLPTGDRNIQYF. CDR3 bases: TGTGCCAGCTCACCACTTCCGACAGGGGACAGAAACATTCAGTACTTC.